This T cell receptor (beta chain) derives from a study of blood T cell dynamics during melanoma immunotherapy. General study points: Whether repertoire-driving clones were melanoma-specific could not be determined.

V was shortened by 3 bases and J by 5 bases, with 5 bases between the two germline ends. The CDR3 loop spans 11 amino acids. The V gene's germline CDR1 is MGHRA and CDR2 YSYEKL. Time point in this sample: week 3, after first cycle of checkpoint inhibitor. No patient had earlier systemic cancer treatment, concurrent immunosuppressants, or another active cancer. As for this clone: Its target is unknown.

Every bulk PBMC sample received the same 350 ng of DNA. The assay was immunoSEQ multiplex PCR, and TCRdb's table has in-frame clones only and misses some. The data hold several thousand clones, with 84% observed a single time. The specimen was blood, collected from a patient treated with checkpoint blockade. The rearrangement joins TRBV4-1 to TRBJ2-7; D is tentatively TRBD1 or TRBD2 (5 bases each). This receptor was taken from a human donor with melanoma. CDR3 DNA: TGCGCCAGCAGCCAGGGGGACGAGCAGTACTTC. It is translated as CASSQGDEQYF.